This T cell receptor beta chain was captured in a study of response to subunit inactivated influenza vaccine. General observations from the study: It was suggested by the authors that few new T cells are recruited by each seasonal influenza vaccination.

In TCRdb, the RT-PCR reads were re-called with MiXCR into one record per CDR3 protein. Of roughly 760,000 distinct CDR3 sequences listed, over 20% are singletons. Turning to this clonotype: Its cognate antigen is unknown.

Germline-derived CDR1 and CDR2 are MNHNS and SASEGT. This CDR3 comprises 15 residues. J was trimmed by 5 bases and V by 6 bases; bases with no gene match: 7. The TCR sequence derives from a man aged 45-65 years who received an inactivated influenza vaccine. V and J are TRBV6-1 and TRBJ1-6, with TRBD1 identical over 7 bases. Sequenced here: PBMCs from blood, sampled 4 to 6 days after vaccination. In nucleotides, the CDR3 is TGTGCCAGCAGGGCCGGGACAGAGGATAATTCACCCCTCCACTTT. Translation: CASRAGTEDNSPLHF.